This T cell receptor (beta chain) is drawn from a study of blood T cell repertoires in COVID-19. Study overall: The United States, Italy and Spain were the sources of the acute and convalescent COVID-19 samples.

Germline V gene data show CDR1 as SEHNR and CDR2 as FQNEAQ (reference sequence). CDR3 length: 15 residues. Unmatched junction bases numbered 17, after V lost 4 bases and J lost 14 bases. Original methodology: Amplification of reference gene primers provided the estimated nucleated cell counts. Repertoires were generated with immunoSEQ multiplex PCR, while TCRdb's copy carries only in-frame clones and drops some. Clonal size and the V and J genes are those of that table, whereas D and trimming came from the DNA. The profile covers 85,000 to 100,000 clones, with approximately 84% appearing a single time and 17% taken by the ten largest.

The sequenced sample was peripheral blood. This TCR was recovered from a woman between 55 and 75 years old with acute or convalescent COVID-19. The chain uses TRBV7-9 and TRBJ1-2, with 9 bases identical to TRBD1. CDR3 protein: CASSYNTGGANLRTF. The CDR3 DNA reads TGTGCCAGCAGCTATAATACAGGGGGCGCAAATTTAAGGACCTTC.